This paragraph covers one T cell receptor (beta chain) sequence. The target antigen is unknown. TCRdb's table, derived via immunoSEQ multiplex PCR, lists solely in-frame clones and lacks some. The table shows 25,000 to 35,000 clones, with about 78% occurring only once. The CDR3 covers 15 residues. Germline lookup yields CDR1 SGDLS and CDR2 YYNGEE. The ends lost 4 bases at V and 2 bases at J; junction bases unmatched: 6. This specimen belongs to a study of STAT5B mutations in CD4+ large granular lymphocyte leukemia. Study conclusions and caveats: Top patient clones used TRBV06 genes more often: 8/27 versus 2/35 in controls.

This clonotype originated in a human donor in good health. The rearrangement links TRBV9 to TRBJ2-7; 10 nucleotides align to TRBD1. Sequencing used CD4+ T cells from blood buffy coats. CDR3 nucleotide sequence: TGTGCCAGCAGCACCACCGGGACAGGGGCCTACGAGCAGTACTTC. Amino acid sequence: CASSTTGTGAYEQYF.